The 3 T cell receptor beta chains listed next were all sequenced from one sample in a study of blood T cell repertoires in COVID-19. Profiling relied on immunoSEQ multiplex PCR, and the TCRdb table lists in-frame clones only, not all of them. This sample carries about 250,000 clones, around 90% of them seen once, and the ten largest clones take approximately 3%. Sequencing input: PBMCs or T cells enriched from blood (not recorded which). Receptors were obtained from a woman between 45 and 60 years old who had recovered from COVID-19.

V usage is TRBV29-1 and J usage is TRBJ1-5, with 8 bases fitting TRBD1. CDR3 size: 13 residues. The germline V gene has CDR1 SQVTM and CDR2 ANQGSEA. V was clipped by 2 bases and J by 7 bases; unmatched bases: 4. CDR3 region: CSVELGQGQPQHF. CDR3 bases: TGCAGCGTTGAACTTGGACAGGGCCAGCCCCAGCATTTT.

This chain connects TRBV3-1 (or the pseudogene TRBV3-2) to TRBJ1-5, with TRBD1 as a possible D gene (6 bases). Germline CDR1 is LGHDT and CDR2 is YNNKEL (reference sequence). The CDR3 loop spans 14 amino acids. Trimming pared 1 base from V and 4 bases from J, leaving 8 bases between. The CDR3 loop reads CASSQGTENQPQHF. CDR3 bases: TGTGCCAGCAGCCAAGGGACAGAAAATCAGCCCCAGCATTTT.

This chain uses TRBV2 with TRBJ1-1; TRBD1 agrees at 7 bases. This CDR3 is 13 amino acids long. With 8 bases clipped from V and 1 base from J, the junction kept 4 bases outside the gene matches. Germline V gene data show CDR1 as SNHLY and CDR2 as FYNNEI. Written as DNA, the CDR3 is TGTGCCAGCCATAGACAGGGGAACACTGAAGCTTTCTTT. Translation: CASHRQGNTEAFF.